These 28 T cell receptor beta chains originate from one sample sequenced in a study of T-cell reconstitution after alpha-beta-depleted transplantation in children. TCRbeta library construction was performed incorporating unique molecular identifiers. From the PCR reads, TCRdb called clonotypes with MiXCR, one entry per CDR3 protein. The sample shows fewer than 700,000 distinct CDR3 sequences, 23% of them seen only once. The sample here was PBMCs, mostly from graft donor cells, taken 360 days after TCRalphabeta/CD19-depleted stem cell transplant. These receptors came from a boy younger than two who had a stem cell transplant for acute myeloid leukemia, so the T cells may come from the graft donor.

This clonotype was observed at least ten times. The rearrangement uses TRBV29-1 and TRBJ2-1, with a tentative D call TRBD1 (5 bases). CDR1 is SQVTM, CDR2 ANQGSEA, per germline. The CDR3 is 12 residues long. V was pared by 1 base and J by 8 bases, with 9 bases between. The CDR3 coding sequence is TGCAGCGTTGAAGGGCAGGGCTATGAGCAGTTCTTC. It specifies CSVEGQGYEQFF.

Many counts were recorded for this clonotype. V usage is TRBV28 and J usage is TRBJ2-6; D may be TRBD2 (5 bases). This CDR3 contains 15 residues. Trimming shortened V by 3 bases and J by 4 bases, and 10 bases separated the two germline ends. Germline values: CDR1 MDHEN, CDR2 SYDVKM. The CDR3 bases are TGTGCCAGCAGTTTTCTGCCGGGAGGGGCCAACGTCCTGACTTTC. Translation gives CASSFLPGGANVLTF.

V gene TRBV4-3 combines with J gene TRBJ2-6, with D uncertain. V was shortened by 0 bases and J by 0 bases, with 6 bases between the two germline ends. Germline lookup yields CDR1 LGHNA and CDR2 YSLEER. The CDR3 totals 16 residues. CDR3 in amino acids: CASSQEPNSGANVLTF. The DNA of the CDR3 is TGCGCCAGCAGCCAAGAGCCCAACTCTGGGGCCAACGTCCTGACTTTC.

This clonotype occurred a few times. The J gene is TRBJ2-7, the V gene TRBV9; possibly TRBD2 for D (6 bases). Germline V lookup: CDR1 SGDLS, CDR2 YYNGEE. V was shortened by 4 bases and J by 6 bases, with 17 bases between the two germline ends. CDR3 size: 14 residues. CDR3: CASSQEISEGEQYF. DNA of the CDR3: TGTGCCAGCAGCCAAGAGATCTCGGAGGGCGAGCAGTACTTC.

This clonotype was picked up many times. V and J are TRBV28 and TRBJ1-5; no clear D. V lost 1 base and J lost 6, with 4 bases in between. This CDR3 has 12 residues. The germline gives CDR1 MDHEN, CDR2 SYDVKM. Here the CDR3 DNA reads TGTGCCAGCAGTTTATCGGCTCAGCCCCAGCATTTT. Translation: CASSLSAQPQHF.

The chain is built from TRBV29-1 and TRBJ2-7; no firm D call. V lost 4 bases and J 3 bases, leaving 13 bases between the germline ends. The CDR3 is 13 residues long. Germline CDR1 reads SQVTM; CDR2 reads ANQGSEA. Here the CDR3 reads CSVVLTSFYEQYF. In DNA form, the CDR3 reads TGCAGCGTTGTGCTCACAAGTTTCTACGAGCAGTACTTC.

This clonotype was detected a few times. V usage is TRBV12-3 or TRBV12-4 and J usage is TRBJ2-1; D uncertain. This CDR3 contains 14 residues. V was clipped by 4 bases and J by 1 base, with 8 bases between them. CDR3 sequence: CASSWGSSYNEQFF. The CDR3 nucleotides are TGTGCCAGCAGTTGGGGATCATCCTACAATGAGCAGTTCTTC.

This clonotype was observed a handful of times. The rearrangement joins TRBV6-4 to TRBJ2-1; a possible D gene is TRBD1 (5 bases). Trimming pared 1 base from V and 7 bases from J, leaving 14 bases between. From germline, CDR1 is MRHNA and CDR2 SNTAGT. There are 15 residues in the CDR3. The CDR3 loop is CASSDFGAVGNEQFF. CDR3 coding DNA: TGTGCCAGCAGTGACTTTGGGGCCGTCGGAAATGAGCAGTTCTTC.

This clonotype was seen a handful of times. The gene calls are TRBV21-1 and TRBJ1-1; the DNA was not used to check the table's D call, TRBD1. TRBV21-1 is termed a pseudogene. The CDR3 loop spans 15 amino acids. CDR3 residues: CASSSGHGTDTEAFF. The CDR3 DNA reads TGTGCCAGCAGCAGTGGACACGGGACGGACACTGAAGCTTTCTTT.

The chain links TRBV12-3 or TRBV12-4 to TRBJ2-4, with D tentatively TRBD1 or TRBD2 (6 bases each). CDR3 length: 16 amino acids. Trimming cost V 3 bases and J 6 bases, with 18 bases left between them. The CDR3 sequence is CASSFFRGDRGNIQYF. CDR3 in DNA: TGTGCCAGCAGTTTCTTTAGGGGGGATAGAGGAAACATTCAGTACTTC.

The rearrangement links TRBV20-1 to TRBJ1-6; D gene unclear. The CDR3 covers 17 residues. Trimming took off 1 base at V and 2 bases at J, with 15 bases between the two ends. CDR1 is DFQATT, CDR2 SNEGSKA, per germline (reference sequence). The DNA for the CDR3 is TGCAGTGCTAGAGGGAGGTCCGGAGGCGCCTATAATTCACCCCTCCACTTT. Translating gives CSARGRSGGAYNSPLHF.

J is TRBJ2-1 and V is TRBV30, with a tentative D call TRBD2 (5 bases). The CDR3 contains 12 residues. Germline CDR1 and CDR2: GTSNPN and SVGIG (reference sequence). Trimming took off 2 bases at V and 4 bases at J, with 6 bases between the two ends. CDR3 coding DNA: TGTGCCTGGAGTCGGGGATACAATGAGCAGTTCTTC. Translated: CAWSRGYNEQFF. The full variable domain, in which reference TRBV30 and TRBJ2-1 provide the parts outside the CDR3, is SQTIHQWPATLVQPVGSPLSLECTVEGTSNPNLYWYRQAAGRGLQLLFYSVGIGQISSEVPQNLSASRPQDRQFILSSKKLLLSDSGFYLCAWSRGYNEQFFGPGTRLTVL.

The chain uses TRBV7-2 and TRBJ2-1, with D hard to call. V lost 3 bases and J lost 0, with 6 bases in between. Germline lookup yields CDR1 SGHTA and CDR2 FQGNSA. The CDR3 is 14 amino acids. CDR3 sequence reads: CASSLMTSYNEQFF. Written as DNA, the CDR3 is TGTGCCAGCAGCTTGATGACCTCCTACAATGAGCAGTTCTTC.

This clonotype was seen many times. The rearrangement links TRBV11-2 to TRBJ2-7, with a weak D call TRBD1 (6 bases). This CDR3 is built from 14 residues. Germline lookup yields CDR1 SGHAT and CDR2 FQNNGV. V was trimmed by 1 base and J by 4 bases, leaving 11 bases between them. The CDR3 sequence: CASSLAGGEYEQYV. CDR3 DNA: TGTGCCAGCAGCTTAGCTGGGGGCGAATACGAGCAGTACGTC.

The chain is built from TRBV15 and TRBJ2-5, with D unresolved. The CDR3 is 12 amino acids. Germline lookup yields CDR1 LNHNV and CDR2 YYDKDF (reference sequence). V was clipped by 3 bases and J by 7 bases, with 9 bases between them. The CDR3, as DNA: TGTGCCACCAGCAGGGTTGTAGGGACCCAGTACTTC. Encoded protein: CATSRVVGTQYF.

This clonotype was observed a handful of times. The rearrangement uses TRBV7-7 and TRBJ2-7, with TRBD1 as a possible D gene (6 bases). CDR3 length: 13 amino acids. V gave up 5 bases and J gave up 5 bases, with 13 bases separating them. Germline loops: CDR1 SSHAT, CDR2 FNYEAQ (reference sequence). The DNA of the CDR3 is TGTGCCAGCAGCGCTGGACAGCCGAACGAGCAGTACTTC. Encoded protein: CASSAGQPNEQYF. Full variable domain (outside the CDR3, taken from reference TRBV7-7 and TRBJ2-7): GAGVSQSPRYKVTKRGQDVTLRCDPISSHATLYWYQQALGQGPEFLTYFNYEAQPDKSGLPSDRFSAERPEGSISTLTIQRTEQRDSAMYRCASSAGQPNEQYFGPGTRLTVT.

The CDR3 loop is CASRAIPSSYNEQFF. DNA for the CDR3: TGTGCCAGCAGAGCTATACCAAGCTCCTACAATGAGCAGTTCTTC. The gene calls are TRBV21-1 and TRBJ2-1. TRBV21-1 is a pseudogene. The CDR3 has 15 amino acids.

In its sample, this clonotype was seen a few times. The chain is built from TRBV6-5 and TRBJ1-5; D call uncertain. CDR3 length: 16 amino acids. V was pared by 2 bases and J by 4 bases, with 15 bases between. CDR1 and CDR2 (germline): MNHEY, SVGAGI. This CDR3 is CASSYSGPWGNQPQHF. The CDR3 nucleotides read TGTGCCAGCAGTTACAGCGGCCCCTGGGGAAATCAGCCCCAGCATTTT.

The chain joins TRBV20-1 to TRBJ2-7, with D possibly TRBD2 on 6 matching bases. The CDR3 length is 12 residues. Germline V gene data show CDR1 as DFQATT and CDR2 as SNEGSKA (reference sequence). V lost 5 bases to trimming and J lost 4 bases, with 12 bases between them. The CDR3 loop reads CSADVGGYEQYV. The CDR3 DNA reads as TGCAGTGCTGACGTGGGAGGATACGAGCAGTACGTC.

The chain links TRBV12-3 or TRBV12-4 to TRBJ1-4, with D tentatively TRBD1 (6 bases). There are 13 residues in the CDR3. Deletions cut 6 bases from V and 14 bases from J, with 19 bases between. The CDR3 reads CASSYRALQGLFF. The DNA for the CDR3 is TGTGCCAGCAGCTACAGGGCCCTCCAAGGGCTGTTTTTT.

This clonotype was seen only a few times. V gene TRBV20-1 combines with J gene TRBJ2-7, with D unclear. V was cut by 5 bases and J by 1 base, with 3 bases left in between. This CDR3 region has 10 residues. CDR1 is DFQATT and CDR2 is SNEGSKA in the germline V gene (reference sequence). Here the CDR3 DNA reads TGCAGTGCTGGGTCCTACGAGCAGTACTTC. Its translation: CSAGSYEQYF.

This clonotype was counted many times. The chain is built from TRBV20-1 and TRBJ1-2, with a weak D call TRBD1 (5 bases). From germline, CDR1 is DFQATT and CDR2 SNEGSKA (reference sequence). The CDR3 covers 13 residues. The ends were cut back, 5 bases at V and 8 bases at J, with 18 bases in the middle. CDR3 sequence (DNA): TGCAGTGCTGGATCCCTTGGCAGGGTCGGCTACACCTTC. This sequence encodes CSAGSLGRVGYTF.

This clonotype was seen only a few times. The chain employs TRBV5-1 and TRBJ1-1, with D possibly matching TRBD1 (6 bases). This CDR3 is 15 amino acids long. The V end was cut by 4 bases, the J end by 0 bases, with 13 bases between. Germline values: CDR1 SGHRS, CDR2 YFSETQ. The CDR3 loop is CASSKIGQLNTEAFF. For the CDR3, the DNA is TGCGCCAGCAGCAAAATAGGACAGCTGAACACTGAAGCTTTCTTT.

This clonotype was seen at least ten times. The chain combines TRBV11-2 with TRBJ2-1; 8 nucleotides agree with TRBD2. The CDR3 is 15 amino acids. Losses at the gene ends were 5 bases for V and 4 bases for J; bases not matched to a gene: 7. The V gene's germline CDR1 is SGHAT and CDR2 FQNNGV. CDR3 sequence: CASSAERGPYNEQFF. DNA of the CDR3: TGTGCCAGCAGCGCCGAGCGGGGGCCTTACAATGAGCAGTTCTTC.

For the CDR3, the DNA is TGCGCCAGCAGCTTCTTAGCGGGGACCAACAATGAGCAGTTCTTC. Its protein product is CASSFLAGTNNEQFF. The chain has TRBV5-1 and TRBJ2-1, with 8 bases lining up with TRBD2. This CDR3 region has 15 residues. J gave up 5 bases and V 2 bases, and 6 bases lay outside the gene matches. Germline CDR1 is SGHRS and CDR2 is YFSETQ.

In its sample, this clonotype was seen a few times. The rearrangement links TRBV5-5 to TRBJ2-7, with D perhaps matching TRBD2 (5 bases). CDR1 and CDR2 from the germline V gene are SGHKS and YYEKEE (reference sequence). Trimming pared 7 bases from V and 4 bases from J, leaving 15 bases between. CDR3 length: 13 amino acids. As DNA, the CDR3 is TGTGCCAGCGACGGCGGGTCGTTTTACGAGCAGTACTTC. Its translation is CASDGGSFYEQYF.

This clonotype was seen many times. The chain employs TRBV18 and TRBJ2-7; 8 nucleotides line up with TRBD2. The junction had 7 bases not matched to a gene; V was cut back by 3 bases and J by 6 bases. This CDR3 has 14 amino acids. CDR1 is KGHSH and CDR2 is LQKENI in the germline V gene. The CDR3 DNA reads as TGTGCCAGCTCACCTTTTGCGGGGGGCGGCGAGCAGTACTTC. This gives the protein CASSPFAGGGEQYF.

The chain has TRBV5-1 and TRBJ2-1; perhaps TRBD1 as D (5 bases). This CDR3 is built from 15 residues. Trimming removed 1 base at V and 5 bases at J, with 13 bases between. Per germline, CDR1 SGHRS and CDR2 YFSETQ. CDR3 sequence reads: CASSLSAGIHNEQFF. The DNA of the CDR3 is TGCGCCAGCAGCTTGTCCGCAGGGATCCACAATGAGCAGTTCTTC.